One sample yielded the 9 T cell receptor beta chains listed below, sequenced in a study of OX40 agonist ivuxolimab in advanced cancers. The repertoire was sequenced with immunoSEQ multiplex PCR; TCRdb's copy has only in-frame clones and lacks some. This table holds about 72,000 clones, around 87% found once. The sequenced sample was CD4+ or CD8+ T cells sorted from blood, obtained in a trial of the OX40 agonist ivuxolimab. The receptor source for this set is an adult with an advanced solid tumor such as melanoma, head and neck, liver or kidney cancer.

The chain carries TRBV7-3 and TRBJ2-1, with 9 bases lining up with TRBD2. Germline CDR1 SGHTA, CDR2 FQGTGA. The junction had 8 bases not matched to a gene; V was cut back by 5 bases and J by 9 bases. The CDR3 runs 14 residues. The chain's CDR3 is CASSRAGGLTEQFF. CDR3 nucleotide sequence: TGTGCCAGCAGCCGGGCGGGAGGGCTAACTGAGCAGTTCTTC.

This clone was detected once. The V and J genes are TRBV2 and TRBJ2-4; either TRBD1 or TRBD2 may fit D (6 bases each). V shed 2 bases and J shed 5 bases, with 10 bases lying between them. This CDR3 is 14 amino acids long. The germline gives CDR1 SNHLY, CDR2 FYNNEI. The CDR3 coding sequence is TGTGCCAGCAGTGAATGGGGGGCGGAAAACATTCAGTACTTC. This encodes CASSEWGAENIQYF.

This clone was recorded once. The chain carries TRBV7-4 and TRBJ2-7; D gene unclear. CDR3 size: 12 residues. V was pared by 4 bases and J by 4 bases, with 8 bases between. Germline V gene sequence: CDR1 SGHVT, CDR2 SQSDAQ. The chain's CDR3 is CASSWAAYEQYF. For the CDR3, the DNA is TGTGCCAGCAGCTGGGCCGCGTACGAGCAGTACTTC.

The CDR3 bases are TGTGCCAGCAGCTTGGTGGGTAGGGATCAACGGGGCTACACCTTC. Its protein product is CASSLVGRDQRGYTF. J is TRBJ1-2 and V is TRBV5-4, with D uncertain. This CDR3 has 15 residues. V lost 0 bases to trimming and J lost 8 bases, with 17 bases between them. Germline values: CDR1 SGHNT, CDR2 YYREEE (reference sequence).

The chain couples TRBV10-3 to TRBJ1-1; D uncertain. Germline assignment: CDR1 ENHRY and CDR2 SYGVKD. The CDR3 length is 13 residues. V was shortened by 3 bases and J by 0 bases, with 5 bases between the two germline ends. The CDR3 is CAISDTVNTEAFF. The CDR3, as DNA: TGTGCCATCAGTGATACGGTGAACACTGAAGCTTTCTTT.

CDR3 in amino acids: CATSGGFVGYNEQFF. The CDR3 region has the DNA TGTGCCACTTCAGGGGGCTTCGTAGGGTACAATGAGCAGTTCTTC. The chain employs TRBV19 and TRBJ2-1; 8 nucleotides match TRBD1. The V segment lost 10 bases and the J segment 4 bases; nucleotides outside the gene matches: 12. Looked up from germline, CDR1 is LNHDA and CDR2 is SQIVND (reference sequence). The CDR3 has 15 amino acids.

This sequence joins TRBV6-1 and TRBJ1-2, with 7 bases identical to TRBD1. This CDR3 contains 16 residues. CDR1 and CDR2 from the germline V gene are MNHNS and SASEGT. Germline trimming cut 3 bases from V and 0 bases from J; bases unmatched to any gene: 7. The CDR3 DNA is TGTGCCAGCAGTGACACAGGGGACACAGCTAACTATGGCTACACCTTC. Protein: CASSDTGDTANYGYTF.

This chain links TRBV5-1 with TRBJ2-7; the match to TRBD2 covers 11 bases. J was trimmed by 2 bases and V by 4 bases; bases with no gene match: 5. CDR3 length equals 15 residues. The germline V gene encodes CDR1 SGHRS and CDR2 YFSETQ. The CDR3 DNA reads TGCGCCAGCAGCCCAACTAGCGGGGGAACCTACGAGCAGTACTTC. Its translation: CASSPTSGGTYEQYF.

The chain links TRBV18 to TRBJ2-7; D is uncertain. The V gene lost 4 bases and the J gene lost 1 base, with 11 bases spanning the gap. Germline V gene data show CDR1 as KGHSH and CDR2 as LQKENI. CDR3 length equals 14 residues. CDR3 bases: TGTGCCAGCTCACTACAGACGAATTCCTACGAGCAGTACTTC. It translates to CASSLQTNSYEQYF.